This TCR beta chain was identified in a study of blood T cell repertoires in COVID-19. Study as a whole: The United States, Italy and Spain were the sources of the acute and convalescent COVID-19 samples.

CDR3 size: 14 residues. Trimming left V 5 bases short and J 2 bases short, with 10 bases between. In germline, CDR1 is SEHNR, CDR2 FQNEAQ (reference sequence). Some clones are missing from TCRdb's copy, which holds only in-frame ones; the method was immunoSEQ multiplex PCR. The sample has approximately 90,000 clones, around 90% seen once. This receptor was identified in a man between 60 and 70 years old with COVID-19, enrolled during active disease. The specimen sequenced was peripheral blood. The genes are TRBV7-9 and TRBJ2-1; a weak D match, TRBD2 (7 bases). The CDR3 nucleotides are TGTGCCAGCAGCCAGCGGGACACCTACAATGAGCAGTTCTTC. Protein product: CASSQRDTYNEQFF.